This passage covers 13 T cell receptor beta chains from one sample sequenced in a study of cytomegalovirus exposure and HLA in healthy donors. Assay: immunoSEQ multiplex PCR; the TCRdb copy retains only in-frame clones and omits some. This sample yields approximately 160,000 clones, of which 85% are seen a single time; 2% to 2.5% belongs to the top ten. Sequenced material: PBMCs. The receptors were sampled from a man aged 25 to 40 in good health and CMV-seropositive.

This clone was recorded many times. V is TRBV10-3 and J is TRBJ2-7, with D uncertain. The CDR3 loop spans 13 amino acids. V was pared by 0 bases and J by 2 bases, with 5 bases between. Germline values: CDR1 ENHRY, CDR2 SYGVKD. The CDR3 DNA follows: TGTGCCATCAGTGAGTCTGGGCCCTACGAGCAGTACTTC. Protein sequence: CAISESGPYEQYF.

This rearrangement joins TRBV4-3 to TRBJ2-4, with D tentatively TRBD2 (5 bases). CDR1 is LGHNA and CDR2 is YSLEER in the germline V gene. The CDR3 runs 19 residues. Trimming removed 4 bases at V and 2 bases at J, with 24 bases between. CDR3: CASSLRGDTAPGTKNIQYF. In DNA, the CDR3 is TGCGCCAGCAGCCTCCGTGGTGACACCGCGCCCGGGACCAAAAACATTCAGTACTTC.

The V gene is TRBV9, the J gene TRBJ2-7; TRBD1 matches at 9 bases. CDR1 is SGDLS, CDR2 YYNGEE, per germline. The CDR3 spans 15 residues. J was trimmed by 2 bases and V by 3 bases; bases with no gene match: 6. The CDR3, as DNA: TGTGCCAGCAGCGGCGGGACAGGGACAACCTACGAGCAGTACTTC. Translating gives CASSGGTGTTYEQYF.

The V call is TRBV5-8, the J call TRBJ2-2; 10 positions agree with TRBD2. The germline CDR1 and CDR2 sequences are SGHTS and YDEGEE. This CDR3 region has 15 residues. J was trimmed by 6 bases and V by 3 bases; bases with no gene match: 5. The CDR3: CASSWSGGASGELFF. CDR3 nucleotide sequence: TGTGCCAGCAGCTGGAGCGGGGGGGCCTCCGGGGAGCTGTTTTTT.

This clone was found a few times. The gene calls are TRBV7-2 and TRBJ1-5, with TRBD1 as a possible D gene (6 bases). V was shortened by 3 bases and J by 4 bases, with 16 bases between the two germline ends. CDR1 SGHTA and CDR2 FQGNSA come from the germline V gene. The CDR3 is 16 amino acids. The CDR3 region has the DNA TGTGCCAGCAGCTTCGGCAGGGGAGTATGGAATCAGCCCCAGCATTTT. Amino acid sequence: CASSFGRGVWNQPQHF.

This chain links TRBV4-3 with TRBJ1-4; a weak D match, TRBD1 (6 bases). The CDR3 spans 17 residues. Trimming stripped 0 bases from V and 4 bases from J, with 15 bases between. Germline CDR1 LGHNA, CDR2 YSLEER. The CDR3 sequence is CASSQDGQGIFNEKLFF. The CDR3 DNA follows: TGCGCCAGCAGCCAAGATGGGCAGGGGATTTTTAATGAAAAACTGTTTTTT.

The rearrangement uses TRBV7-3 and TRBJ2-3; D might be TRBD2 (5 bases). The CDR3 loop spans 15 amino acids. Looked up from germline, CDR1 is SGHTA and CDR2 is FQGTGA. V lost 0 bases and J lost 2, with 9 bases in between. This CDR3 is CASSLTGDYTDTQYF. The CDR3 coding sequence is TGTGCCAGCAGCTTAACCGGGGATTACACAGATACGCAGTATTTT.

The rearrangement joins TRBV19 to TRBJ1-2; TRBD1 aligns across 7 bases. Germline V gene data show CDR1 as LNHDA and CDR2 as SQIVND (reference sequence). The CDR3 extends over 12 amino acids. The trim removed 5 bases at V and 6 bases at J, leaving 3 bases unmatched. CDR3 nucleotides: TGTGCCAGTAGTTTCGGGACAGATGGCTACACCTTC. It is translated as CASSFGTDGYTF.

V and J are TRBV5-8 and TRBJ2-1, with 9 bases fitting TRBD1. Germline CDR1 reads SGHTS; CDR2 reads YDEGEE. This CDR3 comprises 15 residues. Trimming removed 8 bases from V and 6 bases from J; junction bases left unmatched: 12. CDR3 nucleotide sequence: TGTGCCAGTCCTTCCGACAGGGGGATGTTCAATGAGCAGTTCTTC. Translation: CASPSDRGMFNEQFF.

V usage is TRBV27 and J usage is TRBJ1-1, with unresolved D. The germline gives CDR1 MNHEY, CDR2 SMNVEV (reference sequence). V was shortened by 2 bases and J by 2 bases, with 21 bases between the two germline ends. The CDR3 spans 18 residues. CDR3 nucleotides: TGTGCCAGCAGTTTAGAGCCGCCTACCTCGATCTTCAACACTGAAGCTTTCTTT. Translating gives CASSLEPPTSIFNTEAFF.

V is TRBV7-9 and J is TRBJ2-7; 7 bases align to TRBD2. Unmatched junction bases numbered 7, after V lost 8 bases and J lost 3 bases. CDR1 is SEHNR and CDR2 is FQNEAQ in the germline V gene (reference sequence). This CDR3 has 13 amino acids. The CDR3 nucleotides are TGTGCCAGCGGGGGGGGGTCCAGCTACGAGCAGTACTTC. This translates into CASGGGSSYEQYF.

The chain is built from TRBV10-3 and TRBJ2-3, with 8 positions matching TRBD2. The CDR3 is made up of 16 amino acids. The trim removed 6 bases at V and 2 bases at J, leaving 10 bases unmatched. In germline, CDR1 is ENHRY, CDR2 SYGVKD. CDR3 in amino acids: CAISLQAGDYTDTQYF. In DNA form, the CDR3 reads TGTGCCATCAGCTTACAAGCGGGGGACTACACAGATACGCAGTATTTT.

The chain uses TRBV6-5 and TRBJ1-2, with TRBD1 identical over 9 bases. This CDR3 is 16 amino acids long. Per germline, CDR1 MNHEY and CDR2 SVGAGI. V shed 1 base and J 5 bases; nucleotides not matched to a gene: 8. In DNA, the CDR3 is TGTGCCAGCAGTTACTTGGACAGGGGCCACCTATATGGCTACACCTTC. Protein: CASSYLDRGHLYGYTF.